The 15 T cell receptor beta chains listed next were all sequenced from one sample in a study of cytomegalovirus exposure and HLA in healthy donors. 60 Vbeta and 13 Jbeta primers were used in PCR. The repertoire was sequenced with immunoSEQ multiplex PCR; TCRdb's copy has only in-frame clones and lacks some. Of 200,000 to 250,000 clones in the sample, over 75% were seen once. Material: PBMCs. These TCRs come from a girl aged 2 to 9 in good health and CMV-seronegative.

The CDR3 loop is CASSWAGALGDEQYF. The DNA of the CDR3 is TGTGCCAGCAGCTGGGCAGGGGCATTAGGGGACGAGCAGTACTTC. The chain joins TRBV11-2 to TRBJ2-7; D is perhaps TRBD1 (6 bases). CDR3 size: 15 residues. Germline-derived CDR1 and CDR2 are SGHAT and FQNNGV. The V gene lost 4 bases and the J gene lost 5 bases, with 18 bases spanning the gap.

The V gene is TRBV5-1, the J gene TRBJ2-1; D unresolved. This CDR3 has 15 amino acids. Germline CDR1 and CDR2: SGHRS and YFSETQ. With 4 bases removed from V and 7 bases from J, the gap between germline ends came to 18 bases. The CDR3: CASSPPGGFGNEQFF. DNA of the CDR3: TGCGCCAGCAGCCCCCCAGGTGGTTTCGGTAATGAGCAGTTCTTC. The full variable domain, its missing parts supplied by reference TRBV5-1 and TRBJ2-1, is KAGVTQTPRYLIKTRGQQVTLSCSPISGHRSVSWYQQTPGQGLQFLFEYFSETQRNKGNFPGRFSGRQFSNSRSEMNVSTLELGDSALYLCASSPPGGFGNEQFFGPGTRLTVL.

This chain joins TRBV30 and TRBJ2-2, with D perhaps TRBD2 (5 bases). This CDR3 region has 15 residues. CDR1 is GTSNPN and CDR2 is SVGIG in the germline V gene (reference sequence). V was cut by 3 bases and J by 2 bases, with 13 bases left in between. CDR3 region: CAWSVAGGNTGELFF. For the CDR3, the DNA is TGTGCCTGGAGCGTAGCCGGAGGTAACACCGGGGAGCTGTTTTTT.

J is TRBJ2-7 and V is TRBV5-1, with 14 positions matching TRBD2. Per the germline V gene, CDR1 is SGHRS and CDR2 is YFSETQ. J gave up 6 bases and V 3 bases, and 8 bases lay outside the gene matches. This CDR3 is built from 16 residues. CDR3 coding DNA: TGCGCCAGCAGCTGGTATGGGACTAGCGGGAGTCGCGAGCAGTACTTC. This codes for CASSWYGTSGSREQYF.

J is TRBJ2-1 and V is TRBV7-7, with 8 bases that match TRBD1. The length of the CDR3 is 13 residues. V shed 4 bases, J shed 6 bases, and the junction held 2 bases outside the gene matches. CDR1 and CDR2 (germline): SSHAT, FNYEAQ (reference sequence). CDR3 region: CASSSDRGNEQFF. CDR3 nucleotides: TGTGCCAGCAGCTCAGACAGGGGCAATGAGCAGTTCTTC.

This rearrangement joins TRBV16 to TRBJ1-1; no reliable D call. The V end was cut by 0 bases, the J end by 1 base, with 9 bases between. CDR3 size: 15 residues. The germline gives CDR1 KGHSY, CDR2 FQNENV. CDR3 amino acids: CASSQSVAENTEAFF. In DNA, the CDR3 is TGTGCCAGCAGCCAATCAGTGGCAGAGAACACTGAAGCTTTCTTT.

The gene calls are TRBV9 and TRBJ2-1; 10 bases are shared with TRBD1. CDR1 is SGDLS, CDR2 YYNGEE, per germline. The length of the CDR3 is 16 residues. Trimming at V came to 4 bases and at J to 5 bases, leaving 9 bases not matched to a gene. CDR3 sequence (DNA): TGTGCCAGCAGCTTATGGACAGGGGGAATCAACAATGAGCAGTTCTTC. Protein: CASSLWTGGINNEQFF.

This clone was picked up a small number of times. The gene calls are TRBV29-1 and TRBJ1-1, with 9 bases identical to TRBD1. The V gene's germline CDR1 is SQVTM and CDR2 ANQGSEA. The CDR3 extends over 13 amino acids. The trim removed 7 bases at V and 4 bases at J, leaving 7 bases unmatched. The CDR3 coding sequence is TGCAGCGCCGAACAGGGGGCAGGCACTGAAGCTTTCTTT. Translated: CSAEQGAGTEAFF.

The chain links TRBV7-9 to TRBJ2-4, with a tentative D call TRBD2 (5 bases). V was pared by 1 base and J by 7 bases, with 17 bases between. The V gene's germline CDR1 is SEHNR and CDR2 FQNEAQ (reference sequence). The CDR3 covers 16 residues. CDR3 bases: TGTGCCAGCAGCTTAGTTCGCGGACTTCGCAGGAACATTCAGTACTTC. The encoded protein is CASSLVRGLRRNIQYF. The full variable domain, completed using reference TRBV7-9 and TRBJ2-4, is DTGVSQNPRHKITKRGQNVTFRCDPISEHNRLYWYRQTLGQGPEFLTYFQNEAQLEKSRLLSDRFSAERPKGSFSTLEIQRTEQGDSAMYLCASSLVRGLRRNIQYFGAGTRLSVL.

DNA of the CDR3: TGCAGCGCCTATGACCCCAGGGACTTTGAAGCTTTCTTT. Its translation: CSAYDPRDFEAFF. The chain uses TRBV29-1 and TRBJ1-1, with D possibly being TRBD1 (5 bases). CDR3 length: 13 residues. Trimming took off 7 bases at V and 7 bases at J, with 19 bases between the two ends. Per the germline V gene, CDR1 is SQVTM and CDR2 is ANQGSEA.

This clone was recorded only once. The J gene is TRBJ2-1, the V gene TRBV19; 11 positions match TRBD2. Germline assignment: CDR1 LNHDA and CDR2 SQIVND (reference sequence). V lost 5 bases, J lost 8 bases, and 8 bases stayed unmatched. The CDR3 is 15 amino acids. The CDR3 region is CASSSLAGGADEQFF. The CDR3 DNA follows: TGTGCCAGTAGTTCATTAGCGGGAGGGGCCGATGAGCAGTTCTTC.

The CDR3 DNA reads TGCAGCGTTGGCAGGGGGAGGACTGAAGCTTTCTTT. Amino acids: CSVGRGRTEAFF. V usage is TRBV29-1 and J usage is TRBJ1-1; 7 positions agree with TRBD1. The CDR3 extends over 12 amino acids. J lost 5 bases, V lost 4 bases, and 4 bases had no gene match. Germline CDR1 and CDR2: SQVTM and ANQGSEA.

This clone was seen only once. The J gene is TRBJ2-7, the V gene TRBV27, with 7 bases aligning to TRBD1. The CDR3 loop spans 14 amino acids. Trimming took 4 bases from V and 4 from J; bases not matched to a gene: 7. Per the germline V gene, CDR1 is MNHEY and CDR2 is SMNVEV (reference sequence). The CDR3 here is CASSSDRDRYEQYF. The CDR3 DNA follows: TGTGCCAGCAGTTCCGACAGGGATCGGTACGAGCAGTACTTC.

The chain couples TRBV10-1 to TRBJ2-7; a weak D match, TRBD1 (5 bases). This CDR3 has 14 residues. Trimming took 4 bases from V and 1 from J, leaving 11 bases between them. Looked up from germline, CDR1 is WNHNN and CDR2 is SYGVQD (reference sequence). The CDR3 loop reads CASSAYQGSYEQYF. CDR3 bases: TGCGCCAGCAGTGCGTACCAGGGTTCCTACGAGCAGTACTTC.

The gene calls are TRBV7-8 and TRBJ2-7; the D gene is possibly TRBD1 (5 bases). This CDR3 contains 16 residues. CDR1 is SGHVS and CDR2 is FQNEAQ in the germline V gene. Trimming pared 5 bases from V and 2 bases from J, leaving 19 bases between. The CDR3 spells CASSPSGPGTTYEQYF. As DNA, the CDR3 is TGTGCCAGCAGCCCTTCAGGGCCGGGTACTACCTACGAGCAGTACTTC.